This TCR beta chain is drawn from a study of blood T cell repertoires in COVID-19. In the study overall: COVID-19 samples, acute and convalescent, were from the United States, Italy and Spain. In each case, the material was cDNA or gDNA derived from T cells, B-cell-depleted T cells, or PBMCs.

The CDR3 is 17 residues long. Germline trimming cut 3 bases from V and 4 bases from J; bases unmatched to any gene: 6. CDR1 and CDR2 from the germline V gene are MNHNS and SASEGT. It was during active infection that Seattle patients were enrolled and then longitudinally followed. Source study methods: Amplified reference gene primers provided the basis for estimating nucleated cell counts. Libraries were prepared by immunoSEQ multiplex PCR; TCRdb keeps only in-frame clonotypes and omits some of them. V, J and clone size were drawn from that table, and D and trimming were deduced from the DNA. The data hold 100,000 to 150,000 clones, with around 82% observed a single time.

The sequence derives from a man under 40 with COVID-19, enrolled during active disease. V usage is TRBV6-1 and J usage is TRBJ2-1; 13 nucleotides agree with TRBD2. Sample: peripheral blood. CDR3 nucleotides: TGTGCCAGCAGTGATTCGGGGACTAGCGGGGATTACAATGAGCAGTTCTTC. Protein sequence: CASSDSGTSGDYNEQFF.